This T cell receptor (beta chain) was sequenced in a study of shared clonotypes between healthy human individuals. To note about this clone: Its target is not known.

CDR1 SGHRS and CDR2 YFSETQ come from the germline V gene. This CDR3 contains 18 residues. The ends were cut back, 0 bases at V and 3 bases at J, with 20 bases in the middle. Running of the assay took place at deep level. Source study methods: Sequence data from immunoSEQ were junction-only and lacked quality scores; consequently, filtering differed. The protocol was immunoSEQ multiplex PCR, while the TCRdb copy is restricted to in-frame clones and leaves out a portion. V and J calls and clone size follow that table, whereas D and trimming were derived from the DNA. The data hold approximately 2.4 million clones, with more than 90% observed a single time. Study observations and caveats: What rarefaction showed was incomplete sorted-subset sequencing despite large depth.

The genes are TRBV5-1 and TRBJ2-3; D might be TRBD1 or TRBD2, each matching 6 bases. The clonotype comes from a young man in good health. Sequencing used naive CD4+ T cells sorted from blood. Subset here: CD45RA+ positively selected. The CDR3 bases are TGCGCCAGCAGCTTGGATGCAGTAACAGGGAGGAGGACAGATACGCAGTATTTT. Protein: CASSLDAVTGRRTDTQYF.